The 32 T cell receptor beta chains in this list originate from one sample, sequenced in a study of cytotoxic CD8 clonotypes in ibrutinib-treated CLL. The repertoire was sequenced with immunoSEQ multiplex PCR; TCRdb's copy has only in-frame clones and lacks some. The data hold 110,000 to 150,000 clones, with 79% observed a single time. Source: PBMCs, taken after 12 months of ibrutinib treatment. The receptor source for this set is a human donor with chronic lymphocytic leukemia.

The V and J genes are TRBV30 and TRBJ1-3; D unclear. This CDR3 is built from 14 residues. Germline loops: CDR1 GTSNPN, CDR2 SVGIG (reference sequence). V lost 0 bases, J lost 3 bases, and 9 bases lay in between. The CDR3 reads CAWSVGSDGNTIYF. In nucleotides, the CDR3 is TGTGCCTGGAGTGTGGGGTCTGATGGAAACACCATATATTTT.

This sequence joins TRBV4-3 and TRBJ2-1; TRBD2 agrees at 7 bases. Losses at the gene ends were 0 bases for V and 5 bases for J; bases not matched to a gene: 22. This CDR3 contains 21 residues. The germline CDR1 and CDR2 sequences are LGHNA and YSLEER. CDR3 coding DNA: TGCGCCAGCAGCCAAGACCGGGTGGTACAGGCTTTTGGGGGGGTCCACAATGAGCAGTTCTTC. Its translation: CASSQDRVVQAFGGVHNEQFF.

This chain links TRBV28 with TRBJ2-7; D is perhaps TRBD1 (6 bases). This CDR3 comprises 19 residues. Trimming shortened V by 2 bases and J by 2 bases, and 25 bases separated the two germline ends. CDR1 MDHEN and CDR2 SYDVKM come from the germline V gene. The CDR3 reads CASSLSLTGTGTVTYEQYF. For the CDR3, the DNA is TGTGCCAGCAGTTTAAGTTTGACAGGCACCGGGACGGTTACCTACGAGCAGTACTTC.

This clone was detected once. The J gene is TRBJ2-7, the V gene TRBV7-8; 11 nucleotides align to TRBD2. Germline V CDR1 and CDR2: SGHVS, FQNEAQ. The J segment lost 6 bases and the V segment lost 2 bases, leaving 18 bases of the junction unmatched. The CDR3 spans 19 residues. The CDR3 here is CASSLYGSVASGRSGEQYF. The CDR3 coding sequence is TGTGCCAGCAGCTTATACGGAAGTGTGGCTAGCGGGAGGTCAGGCGAGCAGTACTTC.

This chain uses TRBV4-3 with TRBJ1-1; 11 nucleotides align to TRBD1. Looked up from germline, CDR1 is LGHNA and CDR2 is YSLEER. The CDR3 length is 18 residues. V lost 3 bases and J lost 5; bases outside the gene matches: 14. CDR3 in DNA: TGCGCCAGCAGCCACCCTAGTCCCGGGACAGGGGGATGGACTGAAGCTTTCTTT. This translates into CASSHPSPGTGGWTEAFF.

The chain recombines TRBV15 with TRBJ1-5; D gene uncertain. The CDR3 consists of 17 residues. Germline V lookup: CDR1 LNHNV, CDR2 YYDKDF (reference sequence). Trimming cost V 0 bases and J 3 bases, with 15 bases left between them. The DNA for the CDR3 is TGTGCCACCAGCAGAGAAACGCTAAGGACCCACAATCAGCCCCAGCATTTT. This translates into CATSRETLRTHNQPQHF.

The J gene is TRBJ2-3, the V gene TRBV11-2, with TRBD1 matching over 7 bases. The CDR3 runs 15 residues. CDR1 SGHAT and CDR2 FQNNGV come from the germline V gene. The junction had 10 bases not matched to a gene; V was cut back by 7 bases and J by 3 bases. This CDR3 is CASTPTGTATDTQYF. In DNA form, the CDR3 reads TGTGCCAGCACCCCCACCGGGACAGCAACAGATACGCAGTATTTT.

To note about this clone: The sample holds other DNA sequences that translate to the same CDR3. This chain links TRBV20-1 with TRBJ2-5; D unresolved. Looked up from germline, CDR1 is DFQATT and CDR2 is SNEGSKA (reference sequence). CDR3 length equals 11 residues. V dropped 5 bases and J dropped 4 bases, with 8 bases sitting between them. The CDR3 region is CSASLSETQYF. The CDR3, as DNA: TGCAGTGCTTCCCTCTCAGAGACCCAGTACTTC.

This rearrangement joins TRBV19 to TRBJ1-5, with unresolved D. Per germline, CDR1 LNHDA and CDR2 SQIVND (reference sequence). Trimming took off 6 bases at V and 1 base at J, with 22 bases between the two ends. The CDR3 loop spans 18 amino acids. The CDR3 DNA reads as TGTGCCAGTAGAACACTAACGGGGAAGGCGGGCAGCAATCAGCCCCAGCATTTT. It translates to CASRTLTGKAGSNQPQHF.

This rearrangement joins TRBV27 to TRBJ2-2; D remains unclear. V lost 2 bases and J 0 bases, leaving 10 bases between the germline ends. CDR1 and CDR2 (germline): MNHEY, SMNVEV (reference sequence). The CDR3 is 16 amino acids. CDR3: CASSLMAPANTGELFF. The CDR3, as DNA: TGTGCCAGCAGTTTAATGGCCCCGGCGAACACCGGGGAGCTGTTTTTT.

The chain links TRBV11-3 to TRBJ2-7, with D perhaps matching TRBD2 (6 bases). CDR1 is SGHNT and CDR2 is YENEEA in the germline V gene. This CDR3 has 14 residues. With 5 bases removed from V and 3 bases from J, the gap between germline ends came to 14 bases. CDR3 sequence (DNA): TGTGCCAGCAGCCCGCGGGCGGGATACTACGAGCAGTACTTC. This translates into CASSPRAGYYEQYF.

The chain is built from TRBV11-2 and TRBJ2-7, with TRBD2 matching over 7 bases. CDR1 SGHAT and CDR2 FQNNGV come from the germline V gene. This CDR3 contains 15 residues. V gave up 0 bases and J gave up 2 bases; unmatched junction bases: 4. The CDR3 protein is CASSLESSGPYEQYF. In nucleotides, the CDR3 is TGTGCCAGCAGCTTAGAGTCTAGCGGACCCTACGAGCAGTACTTC.

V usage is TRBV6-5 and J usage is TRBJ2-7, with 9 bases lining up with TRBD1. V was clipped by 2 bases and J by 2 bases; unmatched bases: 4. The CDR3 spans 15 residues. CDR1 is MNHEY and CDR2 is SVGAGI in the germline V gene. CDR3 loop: CASSYVGQGTYEQYF. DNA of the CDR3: TGTGCCAGCAGTTACGTGGGACAGGGAACCTACGAGCAGTACTTC.

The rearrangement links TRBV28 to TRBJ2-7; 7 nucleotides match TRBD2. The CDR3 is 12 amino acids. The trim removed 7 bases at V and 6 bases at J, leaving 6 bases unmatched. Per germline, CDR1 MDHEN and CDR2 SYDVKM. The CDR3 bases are TGTGCCAGCAAACTAACGGGGGGCGAGCAGTACTTC. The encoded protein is CASKLTGGEQYF.

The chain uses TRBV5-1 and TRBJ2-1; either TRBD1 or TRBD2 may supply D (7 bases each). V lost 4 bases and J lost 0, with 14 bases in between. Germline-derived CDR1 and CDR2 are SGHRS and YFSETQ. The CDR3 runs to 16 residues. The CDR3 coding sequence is TGCGCCAGCAGCGGTACAGGGGACTACTCCTACAATGAGCAGTTCTTC. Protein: CASSGTGDYSYNEQFF.

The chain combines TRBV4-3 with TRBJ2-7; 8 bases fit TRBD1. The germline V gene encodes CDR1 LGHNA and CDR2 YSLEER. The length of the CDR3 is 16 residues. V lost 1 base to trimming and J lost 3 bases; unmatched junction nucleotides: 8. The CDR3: CASSQAMTGVVYEQYF. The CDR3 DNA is TGCGCCAGCAGCCAAGCAATGACAGGGGTCGTCTACGAGCAGTACTTC.

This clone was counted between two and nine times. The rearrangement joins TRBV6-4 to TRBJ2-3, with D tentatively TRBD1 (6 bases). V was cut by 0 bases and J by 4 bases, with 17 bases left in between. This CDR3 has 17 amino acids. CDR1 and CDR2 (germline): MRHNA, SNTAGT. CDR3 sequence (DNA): TGTGCCAGCAGTGACTCGATCCCCGGCGCAGGGGCAGATACGCAGTATTTT. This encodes CASSDSIPGAGADTQYF.

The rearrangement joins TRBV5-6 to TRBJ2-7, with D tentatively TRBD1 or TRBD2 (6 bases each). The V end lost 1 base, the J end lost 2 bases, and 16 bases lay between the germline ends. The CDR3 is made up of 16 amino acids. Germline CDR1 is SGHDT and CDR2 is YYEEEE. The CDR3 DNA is TGTGCCAGCAGCTTGAGGTGGGGGGCGCCCACCTACGAGCAGTACTTC. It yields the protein CASSLRWGAPTYEQYF. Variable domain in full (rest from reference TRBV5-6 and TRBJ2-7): DAGVTQSPTHLIKTRGQQVTLRCSPKSGHDTVSWYQQALGQGPQFIFQYYEEEERQRGNFPDRFSGHQFPNYSSELNVNALLLGDSALYLCASSLRWGAPTYEQYFGPGTRLTVT.

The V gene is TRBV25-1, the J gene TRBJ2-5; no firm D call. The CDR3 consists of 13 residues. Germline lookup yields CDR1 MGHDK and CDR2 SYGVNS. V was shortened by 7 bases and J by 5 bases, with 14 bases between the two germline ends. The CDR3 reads CASTEFSGETQYF. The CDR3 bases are TGTGCCAGCACTGAGTTTTCCGGGGAGACCCAGTACTTC.

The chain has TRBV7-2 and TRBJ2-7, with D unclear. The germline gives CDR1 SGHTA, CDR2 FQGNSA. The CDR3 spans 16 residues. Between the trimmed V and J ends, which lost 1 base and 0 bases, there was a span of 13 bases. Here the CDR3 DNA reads TGTGCCAGCAGCTTAGTCCTCCGGTGGAGCTCCTACGAGCAGTACTTC. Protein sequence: CASSLVLRWSSYEQYF.

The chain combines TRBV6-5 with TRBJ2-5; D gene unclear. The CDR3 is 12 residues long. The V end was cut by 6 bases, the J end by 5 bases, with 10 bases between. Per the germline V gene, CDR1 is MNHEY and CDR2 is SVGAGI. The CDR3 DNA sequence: TGTGCCAGCAGCCGGTCCGGGGAGACCCAGTACTTC. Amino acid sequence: CASSRSGETQYF.

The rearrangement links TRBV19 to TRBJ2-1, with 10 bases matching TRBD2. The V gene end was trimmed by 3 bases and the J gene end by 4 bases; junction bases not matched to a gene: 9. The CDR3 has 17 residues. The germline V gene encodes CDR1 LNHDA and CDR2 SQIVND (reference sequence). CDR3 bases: TGTGCCAGTAGTATTGGCTGGGGGACTAGCGAATACAATGAGCAGTTCTTC. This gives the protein CASSIGWGTSEYNEQFF.

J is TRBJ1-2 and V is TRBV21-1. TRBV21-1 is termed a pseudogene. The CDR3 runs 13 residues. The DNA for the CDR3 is TGTGCCAGCAGGGTTGGGGAAGAGAGCGACTACACCTTC. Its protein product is CASRVGEESDYTF.

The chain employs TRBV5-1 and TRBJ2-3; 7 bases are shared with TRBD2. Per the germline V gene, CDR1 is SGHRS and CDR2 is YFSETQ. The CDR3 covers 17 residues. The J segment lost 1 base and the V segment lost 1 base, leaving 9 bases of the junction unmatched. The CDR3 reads CASSLSGAPLRTDTQYF. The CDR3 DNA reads TGCGCCAGCAGCTTGAGCGGGGCACCTCTTCGCACAGATACGCAGTATTTT.

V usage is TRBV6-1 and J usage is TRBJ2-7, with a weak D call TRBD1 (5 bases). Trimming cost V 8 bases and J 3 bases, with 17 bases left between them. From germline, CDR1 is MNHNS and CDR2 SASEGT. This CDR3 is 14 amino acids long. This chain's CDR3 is CASQDRFLHYEQYF. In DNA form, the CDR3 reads TGTGCCAGCCAAGACAGATTCCTCCACTACGAGCAGTACTTC.

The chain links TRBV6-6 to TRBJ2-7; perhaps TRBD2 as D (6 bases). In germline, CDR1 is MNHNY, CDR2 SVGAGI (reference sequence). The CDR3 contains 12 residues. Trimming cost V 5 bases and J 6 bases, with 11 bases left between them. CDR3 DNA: TGTGCCAGCAGTGCGGGCGGGGTCGAGCAGTACTTC. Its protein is CASSAGGVEQYF.

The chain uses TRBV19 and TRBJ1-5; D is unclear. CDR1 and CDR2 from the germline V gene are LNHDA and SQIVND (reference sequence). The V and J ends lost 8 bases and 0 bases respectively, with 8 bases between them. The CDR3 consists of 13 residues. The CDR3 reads CASSWDSNQPQHF. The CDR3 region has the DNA TGTGCCAGTTCGTGGGATAGCAATCAGCCCCAGCATTTT.

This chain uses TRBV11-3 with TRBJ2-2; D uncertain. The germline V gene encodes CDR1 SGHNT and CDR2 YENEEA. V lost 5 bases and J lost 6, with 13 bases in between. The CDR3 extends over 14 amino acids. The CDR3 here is CASSPLGRSGELFF. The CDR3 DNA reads TGTGCCAGCAGCCCGCTAGGCCGGTCCGGGGAGCTGTTTTTT.

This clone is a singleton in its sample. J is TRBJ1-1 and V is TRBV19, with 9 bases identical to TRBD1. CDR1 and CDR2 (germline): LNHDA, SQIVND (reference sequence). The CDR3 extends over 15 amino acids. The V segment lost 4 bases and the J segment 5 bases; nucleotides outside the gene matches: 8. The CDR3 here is CASSSRGQGLTEAFF. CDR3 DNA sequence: TGTGCCAGTAGTAGTAGGGGACAGGGCCTGACTGAAGCTTTCTTT. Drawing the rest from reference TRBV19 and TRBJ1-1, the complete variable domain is DGGITQSPKYLFRKEGQNVTLSCEQNLNHDAMYWYRQDPGQGLRLIYYSQIVNDFQKGDIAEGYSVSREKKESFPLTVTSAQKNPTAFYLCASSSRGQGLTEAFFGQGTRLTVV.

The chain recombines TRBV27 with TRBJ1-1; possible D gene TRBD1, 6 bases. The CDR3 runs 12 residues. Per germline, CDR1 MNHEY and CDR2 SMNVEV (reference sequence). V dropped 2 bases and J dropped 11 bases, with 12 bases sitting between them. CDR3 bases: TGTGCCAGCAGTTTACCGGGGGCGCCGGCTTTCTTT. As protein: CASSLPGAPAFF.

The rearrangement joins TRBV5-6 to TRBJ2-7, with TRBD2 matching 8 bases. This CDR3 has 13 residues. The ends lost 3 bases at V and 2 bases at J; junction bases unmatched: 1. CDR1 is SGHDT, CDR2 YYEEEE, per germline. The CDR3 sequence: CASSWGLAYEQYF. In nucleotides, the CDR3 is TGTGCCAGCAGCTGGGGACTAGCCTACGAGCAGTACTTC.

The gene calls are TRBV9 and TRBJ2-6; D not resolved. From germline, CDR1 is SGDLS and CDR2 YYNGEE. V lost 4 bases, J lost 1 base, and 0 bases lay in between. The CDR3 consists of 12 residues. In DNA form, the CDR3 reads TGTGCCAGCAGCTCTGGGGCCAACGTCCTGACTTTC. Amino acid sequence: CASSSGANVLTF.